This T cell receptor (beta chain) originates from a study of naive and memory T cell subsets. Regarding the study as a whole: In naive cells, over 85% of TCR sequences were seen only once. Clonotypes are single alpha or beta chains, not paired receptors.

The beta constant-region primer was an equimolar mix of two oligonucleotides covering TRBC1 and TRBC2. One entry per CDR3 protein, called by TCRdb with MiXCR from the UMI-ligation and nested PCR reads. The sample contains tens of thousands of distinct CDR3 sequences, about an eighth of which appear only once. Cells stained for CD3, CD4, CD8, CD45RA and CD27 were sorted into four subsets. V shed 3 bases and J 15 bases; nucleotides not matched to a gene: 9. CDR1 and CDR2 (germline): DFQATT, SNEGSKA (reference sequence). The CDR3 totals 13 residues. On this clonotype itself: Its antigen is currently unknown.

Material: central memory CD4+ T cells from blood. The receptor comes from a human donor in good health. This chain connects TRBV20-1 to TRBJ2-1; 12 positions agree with TRBD2. The CDR3 reads CSARASGGERWFF. In DNA, the CDR3 is TGCAGTGCTAGGGCTAGCGGGGGGGAGCGTTGGTTCTTC.